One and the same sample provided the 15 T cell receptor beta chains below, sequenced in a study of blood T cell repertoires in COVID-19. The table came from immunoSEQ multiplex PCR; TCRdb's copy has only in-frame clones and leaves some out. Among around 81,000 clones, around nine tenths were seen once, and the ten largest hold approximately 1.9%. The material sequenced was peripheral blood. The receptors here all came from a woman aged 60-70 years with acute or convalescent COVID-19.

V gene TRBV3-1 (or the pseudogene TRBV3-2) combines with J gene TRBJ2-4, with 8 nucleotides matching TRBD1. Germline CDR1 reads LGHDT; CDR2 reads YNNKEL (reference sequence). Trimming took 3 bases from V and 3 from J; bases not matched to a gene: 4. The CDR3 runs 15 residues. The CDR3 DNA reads TGTGCCAGCAGCCAGACAGGGGTTGACAAAAACATTCAGTACTTC. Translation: CASSQTGVDKNIQYF.

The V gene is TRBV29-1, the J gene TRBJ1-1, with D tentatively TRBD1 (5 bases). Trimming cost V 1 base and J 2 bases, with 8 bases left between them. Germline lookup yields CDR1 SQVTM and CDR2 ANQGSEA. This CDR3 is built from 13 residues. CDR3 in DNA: TGCAGCGTTGAAGTGACAGCCAACACTGAAGCTTTCTTT. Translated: CSVEVTANTEAFF.

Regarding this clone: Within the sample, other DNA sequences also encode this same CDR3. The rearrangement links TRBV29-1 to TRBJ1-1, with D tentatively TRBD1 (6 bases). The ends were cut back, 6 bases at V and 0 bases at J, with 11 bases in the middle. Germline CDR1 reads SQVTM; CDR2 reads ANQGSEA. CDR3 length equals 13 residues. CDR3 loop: CSVDTGLNTEAFF. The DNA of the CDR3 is TGCAGCGTAGATACAGGGCTGAACACTGAAGCTTTCTTT.

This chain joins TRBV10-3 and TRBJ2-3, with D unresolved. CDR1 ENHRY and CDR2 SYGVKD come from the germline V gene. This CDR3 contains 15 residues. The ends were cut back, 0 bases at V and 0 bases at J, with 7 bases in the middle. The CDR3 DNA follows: TGTGCCATCAGTGAGTCGTACCAGAGCACAGATACGCAGTATTTT. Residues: CAISESYQSTDTQYF.

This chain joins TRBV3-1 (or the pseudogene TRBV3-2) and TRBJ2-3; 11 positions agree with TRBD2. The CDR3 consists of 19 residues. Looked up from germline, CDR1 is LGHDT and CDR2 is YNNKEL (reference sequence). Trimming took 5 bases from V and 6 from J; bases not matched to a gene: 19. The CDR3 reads CASSSQLNPLIAGGDTQYF. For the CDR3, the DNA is TGTGCCAGCAGCTCGCAATTGAATCCGCTTATAGCGGGGGGGGATACGCAGTATTTT.

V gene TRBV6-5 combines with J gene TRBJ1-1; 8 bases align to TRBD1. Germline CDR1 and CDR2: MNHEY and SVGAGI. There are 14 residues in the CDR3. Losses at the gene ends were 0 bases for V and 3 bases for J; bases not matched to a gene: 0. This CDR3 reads CASSYSDRDTEAFF. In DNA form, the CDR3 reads TGTGCCAGCAGTTACTCGGACAGGGACACTGAAGCTTTCTTT.

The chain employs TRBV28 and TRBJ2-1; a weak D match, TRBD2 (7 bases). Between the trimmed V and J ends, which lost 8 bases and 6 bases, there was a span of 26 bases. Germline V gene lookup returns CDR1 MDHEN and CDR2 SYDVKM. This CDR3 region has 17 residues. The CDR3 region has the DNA TGTGCCAGCCGGCATCGACGTGGGGGGGCGCCCTCCAATGAGCAGTTCTTC. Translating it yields CASRHRRGGAPSNEQFF.

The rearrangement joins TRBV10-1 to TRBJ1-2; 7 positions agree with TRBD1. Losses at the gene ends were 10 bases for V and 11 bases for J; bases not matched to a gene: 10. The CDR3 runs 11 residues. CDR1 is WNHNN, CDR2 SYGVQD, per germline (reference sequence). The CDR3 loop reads CAISTGLSYTF. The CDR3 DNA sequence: TGCGCCATCTCGACAGGGTTGTCATACACCTTC.

The CDR3 region is CASSFLLGQGAKNEQFF. CDR3 coding DNA: TGTGCCAGCAGCTTTCTTTTGGGACAGGGGGCTAAGAATGAGCAGTTCTTC. This sequence joins TRBV7-9 and TRBJ2-1; 12 nucleotides match TRBD1. This CDR3 is built from 17 residues. Per germline, CDR1 SEHNR and CDR2 FQNEAQ (reference sequence). Germline trimming cut 3 bases from V and 7 bases from J; bases unmatched to any gene: 10. Drawing the rest from reference TRBV7-9 and TRBJ2-1, the complete variable domain is DTGVSQNPRHKITKRGQNVTFRCDPISEHNRLYWYRQTLGQGPEFLTYFQNEAQLEKSRLLSDRFSAERPKGSFSTLEIQRTEQGDSAMYLCASSFLLGQGAKNEQFFGPGTRLTVL.

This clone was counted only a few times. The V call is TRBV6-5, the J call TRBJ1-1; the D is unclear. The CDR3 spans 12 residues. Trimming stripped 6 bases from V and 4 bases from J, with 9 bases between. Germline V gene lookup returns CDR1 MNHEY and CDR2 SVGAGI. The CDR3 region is CASSSFSTEAFF. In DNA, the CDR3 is TGTGCCAGCAGCTCGTTTTCCACTGAAGCTTTCTTT.

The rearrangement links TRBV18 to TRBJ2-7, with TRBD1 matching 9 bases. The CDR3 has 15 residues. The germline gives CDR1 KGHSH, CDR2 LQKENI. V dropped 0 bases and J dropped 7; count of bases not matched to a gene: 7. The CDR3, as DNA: TGTGCCAGCTCACCACCGGGGACAGGGTCAGGGGAGCAGTACTTC. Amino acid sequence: CASSPPGTGSGEQYF.

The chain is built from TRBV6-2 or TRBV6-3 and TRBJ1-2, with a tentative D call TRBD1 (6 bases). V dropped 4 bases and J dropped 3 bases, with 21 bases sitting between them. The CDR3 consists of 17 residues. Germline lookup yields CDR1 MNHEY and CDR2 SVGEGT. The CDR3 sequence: CASSSGQRYSPDYGYTF. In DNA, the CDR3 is TGTGCCAGCAGTTCCGGACAGCGGTACTCCCCGGACTATGGCTACACCTTC.

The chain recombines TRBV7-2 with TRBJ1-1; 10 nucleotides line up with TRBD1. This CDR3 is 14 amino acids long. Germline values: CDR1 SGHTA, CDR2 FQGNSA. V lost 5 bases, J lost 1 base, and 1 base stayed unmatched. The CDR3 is CASSRTGGNTEAFF. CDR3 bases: TGTGCCAGCAGCCGGACAGGGGGGAACACTGAAGCTTTCTTT.

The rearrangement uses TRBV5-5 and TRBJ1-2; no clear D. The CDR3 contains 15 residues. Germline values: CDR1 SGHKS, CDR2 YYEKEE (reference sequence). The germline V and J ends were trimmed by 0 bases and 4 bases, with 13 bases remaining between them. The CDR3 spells CASSLAVGDFYGYTF. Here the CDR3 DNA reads TGTGCCAGCAGCTTGGCCGTTGGAGACTTCTATGGCTACACCTTC. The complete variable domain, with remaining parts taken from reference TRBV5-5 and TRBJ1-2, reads DAGVTQSPTHLIKTRGQQVTLRCSPISGHKSVSWYQQVLGQGPQFIFQYYEKEERGRGNFPDRFSARQFPNYSSELNVNALLLGDSALYLCASSLAVGDFYGYTFGSGTRLTVV.

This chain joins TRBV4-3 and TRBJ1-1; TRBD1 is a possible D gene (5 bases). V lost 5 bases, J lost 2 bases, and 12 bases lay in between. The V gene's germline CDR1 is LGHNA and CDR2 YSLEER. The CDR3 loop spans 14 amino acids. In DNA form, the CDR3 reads TGCGCCAGCAGCTACGACAGCCTCAACACTGAAGCTTTCTTT. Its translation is CASSYDSLNTEAFF.